This T cell receptor (beta chain) was captured in a study of neoadjuvant anti-PD-1 for oral cavity cancer. Study in general: Patients without progression got a fourth dose around day 43. Study-wide results and caveats: Post-nivolumab, blood T cell clonality was significantly elevated in non-responders.

Germline loops: CDR1 MDHEN, CDR2 SYDVKM. V lost 5 bases and J 0 bases, leaving 11 bases between the germline ends. The CDR3 runs 15 residues. Time point here: after neoadjuvant nivolumab, at surgical resection. These oral cavity squamous cell carcinomas were HPV-negative and locally advanced. In regard to this clone: What it recognizes is unknown.

TCRdb's copy holds only in-frame clones and misses some; the assay was immunoSEQ multiplex PCR. The profile shows some 70,000 clones, roughly 85% of them singletons. The rearrangement links TRBV28 to TRBJ1-5; D gene uncertain. The origin of this receptor is a person aged 40 to 85 with oral cavity squamous cell carcinoma. The sample consisted of PBMCs, taken after nivolumab (anti-PD-1) treatment. The CDR3 sequence: CASSLRLNSNQPQHF. The CDR3 DNA sequence: TGTGCCAGCAGTCTTCGGCTAAATAGCAATCAGCCCCAGCATTTT.